Shown below are 9 T cell receptor beta chains from a single sample sequenced in a study of shared clonotypes between healthy human individuals (dated by TCRdb to the early 2020s). The library was generated by the immunoSEQ multiplex PCR assay. TCRdb's version of the immuneACCESS table is confined to in-frame rearrangements and falls short of the full clone set. An unresolved V gene accounts for under half of the shortfall where checked; the remainder is of unknown origin. Here the sample has approximately 2,200,000 clones; 85% to 95% occur a single time. In total, the top ten clones hold 1.5% to 2% of the sample. CD8 naive samples consisted of CD45RO-negative cells that were positively selected for CCR7, yielding a CD45RA+CCR7+ population without TemRA cells. The sample comprised naive CD8+ T cells from PBMCs. Explained via the paper, the cell subset or site label denotes: CD45RA+CCR7+. Source of these receptors: a young man in good health. Some clones in this sample may be carry-over from other donors' samples.

DNA of the CDR3: TGTGCCAGCAGCGGTGGGACAGATATTACCTACGAGCAGTACTTC. Protein sequence: CASSGGTDITYEQYF. The chain recombines TRBV5-6 with TRBJ2-7, with 7 bases identical to TRBD1. The CDR3 has 15 residues. With 4 bases clipped from V and 2 bases from J, the junction kept 9 bases outside the gene matches. CDR1 SGHDT and CDR2 YYEEEE come from the germline V gene.

The J gene is TRBJ1-5, the V gene TRBV10-3; possible D gene TRBD1, 6 bases. Germline V gives CDR1 ENHRY, CDR2 SYGVKD. The V gene lost 0 bases and the J gene lost 6 bases, with 9 bases spanning the gap. The length of the CDR3 is 14 residues. This CDR3 reads CAISESTGSQPQHF. In DNA form, the CDR3 reads TGTGCCATCAGTGAGTCGACAGGCAGTCAGCCCCAGCATTTT.

V is TRBV10-3 and J is TRBJ2-2, with D possibly TRBD2 on 5 matching bases. Germline assignment: CDR1 ENHRY and CDR2 SYGVKD. This CDR3 has 15 amino acids. V lost 5 bases and J 1 base, leaving 11 bases between the germline ends. CDR3 bases: TGTGCCATCAGTCTCTTAGAGGGGAACACCGGGGAGCTGTTTTTT. The encoded protein is CAISLLEGNTGELFF.

This chain links TRBV28 with TRBJ2-1, with unresolved D. Trimming took off 1 base at V and 5 bases at J, with 9 bases between the two ends. Germline values: CDR1 MDHEN, CDR2 SYDVKM. The CDR3 covers 14 residues. The CDR3: CASSLFPENNEQFF. The DNA for the CDR3 is TGTGCCAGCAGTTTATTCCCAGAAAACAATGAGCAGTTCTTC.

This chain connects TRBV27 to TRBJ2-7; 8 nucleotides align to TRBD1. CDR3 length: 14 residues. CDR1 is MNHEY, CDR2 SMNVEV, per germline (reference sequence). The V and J ends lost 5 bases and 2 bases, in that order; junction bases with no gene match: 5. The CDR3 DNA follows: TGTGCCAGCAGTACCCTGGGACAGGCCTACGAGCAGTACTTC. As protein: CASSTLGQAYEQYF.

The V and J genes are TRBV28 and TRBJ2-7; 7 bases agree with TRBD1. Trimming at V came to 10 bases and at J to 1 base, leaving 7 bases not matched to a gene. This CDR3 region has 13 residues. Germline assignment: CDR1 MDHEN and CDR2 SYDVKM. CDR3 sequence (DNA): TGTGCCACCGAAGACAGGGTTTCCTACGAGCAGTACTTC. This gives the protein CATEDRVSYEQYF.

The chain links TRBV27 to TRBJ2-1; 9 bases line up with TRBD1. The length of the CDR3 is 16 residues. Germline V CDR1 and CDR2: MNHEY, SMNVEV (reference sequence). Losses at the gene ends were 10 bases for V and 8 bases for J; bases not matched to a gene: 18. In DNA form, the CDR3 reads TGTGCCACCTCGGAAGGGGAGGGACAGGGTATTGATGAGCAGTTCTTC. Its protein product is CATSEGEGQGIDEQFF.

CDR3 sequence: CSVEGRGRFGGYTF. The CDR3 DNA reads TGCAGCGTTGAAGGCCGGGGCCGATTTGGAGGCTACACCTTC. This chain uses TRBV29-1 with TRBJ1-2; possibly TRBD1 for D (5 bases). CDR3 length: 14 residues. In germline, CDR1 is SQVTM, CDR2 ANQGSEA. V lost 1 base, J lost 8 bases, and 17 bases lay in between.

The rearrangement joins TRBV5-4 to TRBJ2-3, with 7 bases that match TRBD2. CDR1 and CDR2 (germline): SGHNT, YYREEE (reference sequence). This CDR3 has 16 residues. V lost 0 bases and J lost 0; bases outside the gene matches: 4. The CDR3 sequence is CASSLAAGLSTDTQYF. CDR3 coding DNA: TGTGCCAGCAGCTTGGCCGCGGGACTAAGCACAGATACGCAGTATTTT.